What follows is one T cell receptor (beta chain) and its context. Original processing notes: The assay estimated nucleated cells by amplifying reference gene primers. Sequencing used immunoSEQ multiplex PCR; TCRdb keeps in-frame clones, though not all of them. V, J and clone size derive from that table, while D and trimming were established from the DNA sequence. The table includes about 98,000 clones, 70% to 85% detected once. This record comes from a study of blood T cell repertoires in COVID-19. Whole-study context: Acute and convalescent COVID-19 samples came from the United States, Italy and Spain. Nucleic acid was either cDNA or gDNA, and it came from T cells, B-cell-depleted T cells, or PBMCs.

CDR1 is SGHDT, CDR2 YYEEEE, per germline. Trimming cost V 2 bases and J 4 bases; bases outside gene matches: 17. This CDR3 has 18 residues. V gene TRBV5-6 combines with J gene TRBJ1-1; TRBD1 aligns across 7 bases. The sequencing sample was made of peripheral blood. The sequence was collected from a man in his 60s with active or convalescent COVID-19. This CDR3 reads CASSFPTGTADKRTEAFF. CDR3 nucleotide sequence: TGTGCCAGCAGCTTTCCGACAGGGACGGCCGATAAACGCACTGAAGCTTTCTTT. Complete variable domain (other parts from reference TRBV5-6 and TRBJ1-1): DAGVTQSPTHLIKTRGQQVTLRCSPKSGHDTVSWYQQALGQGPQFIFQYYEEEERQRGNFPDRFSGHQFPNYSSELNVNALLLGDSALYLCASSFPTGTADKRTEAFFGQGTRLTVV.